These 18 T cell receptor beta chains were sequenced from one sample in a study of monozygotic twins with inflammatory bowel disease. TCRdb re-called the 5' RACE reads and catalogs CDR3 proteins one per entry, DNA excluded. In total, the table holds approximately 150,000 distinct CDR3 sequences. Material for sequencing was blood. These receptors were obtained from a human donor with ulcerative colitis or Crohn's disease, or a healthy co-twin of an affected twin (not recorded which).

The V gene is TRBV7-2, the J gene TRBJ2-7; TCRdb's D call, TRBD1, is unchecked because there is no DNA. The CDR3 length is 13 residues. CDR1 is SGHTA, CDR2 FQGNSA, per germline. The CDR3 protein is CASSVPGDYEQYF. The complete variable domain, with remaining parts taken from reference TRBV7-2 and TRBJ2-7, reads GAGVSQSPSNKVTEKGKDVELRCDPISGHTALYWYRQSLGQGLEFLIYFQGNSAPDKSGLPSDRFSAERTGGSVSTLTIQRTQQEDSAVYLCASSVPGDYEQYFGPGTRLTVT.

This chain uses TRBV27 with TRBJ2-7. The CDR3 loop spans 12 amino acids. Germline loops: CDR1 MNHEY, CDR2 SMNVEV (reference sequence). The CDR3 reads CASSLNNYEQYF.

CDR3 region: CASSKGQGNTLHF. The chain carries TRBV21-1 and TRBJ1-6; TCRdb gives TRBD1 as the D gene, but with no DNA this cannot be confirmed. TRBV21-1 is a pseudogene. This CDR3 region has 13 residues.

V is TRBV12-3 or TRBV12-4 and J is TRBJ1-2; TCRdb outputs TRBD1, but without DNA this stays unchecked. CDR3 length: 13 residues. The CDR3 protein is CASSFSRGDGYTF.

V is TRBV5-5 and J is TRBJ1-2. This CDR3 is built from 13 residues. CDR1 SGHKS and CDR2 YYEKEE come from the germline V gene (reference sequence). This CDR3 reads CASSSVRDNGYTF.

Here the CDR3 reads CASSPGAGGSTEAFF. V is TRBV19 and J is TRBJ1-1; TCRdb calls TRBD1, which cannot be checked without DNA. Germline values: CDR1 LNHDA, CDR2 SQIVND (reference sequence). The CDR3 loop spans 15 amino acids. The full variable domain, with the rest looked up from reference TRBV19 and TRBJ1-1, is DGGITQSPKYLFRKEGQNVTLSCEQNLNHDAMYWYRQDPGQGLRLIYYSQIVNDFQKGDIAEGYSVSREKKESFPLTVTSAQKNPTAFYLCASSPGAGGSTEAFFGQGTRLTVV.

The gene calls are TRBV27 and TRBJ2-1; TCRdb's D call of TRBD2 is untestable without DNA. The germline gives CDR1 MNHEY, CDR2 SMNVEV (reference sequence). The CDR3 contains 14 residues. CDR3 in amino acids: CASSPHPTSNEQFF.

J is TRBJ1-2 and V is TRBV5-1. Per the germline V gene, CDR1 is SGHRS and CDR2 is YFSETQ. The CDR3 totals 17 residues. Here the CDR3 reads CASSLSAVTKTSIGYTF. The entire variable domain, with the rest obtained from reference TRBV5-1 and TRBJ1-2, is as follows: KAGVTQTPRYLIKTRGQQVTLSCSPISGHRSVSWYQQTPGQGLQFLFEYFSETQRNKGNFPGRFSGRQFSNSRSEMNVSTLELGDSALYLCASSLSAVTKTSIGYTFGSGTRLTVV.

The chain employs TRBV28 and TRBJ1-1; TCRdb proposes TRBD1, but this gene call is untestable without DNA. Germline assignment: CDR1 MDHEN and CDR2 SYDVKM. The CDR3 has 14 residues. The CDR3 sequence is CASNTGTGDPEAFF. The whole variable domain, remainder taken from reference TRBV28 and TRBJ1-1, is DVKVTQSSRYLVKRTGEKVFLECVQDMDHENMFWYRQDPGLGLRLIYFSYDVKMKEKGDIPEGYSVSREKKERFSLILESASTNQTSMYLCASNTGTGDPEAFFGQGTRLTVV.

Here the CDR3 reads CASSEYGGLNTEAFF. The chain is built from TRBV6-1 and TRBJ1-1; the TCRdb D gene call, TRBD1, has no DNA to confirm it. The CDR3 has 15 amino acids. Germline CDR1 is MNHNS and CDR2 is SASEGT.

The rearrangement uses TRBV4-2 and TRBJ2-3; TCRdb's assignment of TRBD1 cannot be checked, as there is no DNA. Germline-derived CDR1 and CDR2 are LGHNA and YNFKEQ. The CDR3 runs 18 residues. The CDR3 spells CASSQDVSSGGKADTQYF.

CDR3 amino acids: CAISESGTGDEQYF. The chain carries TRBV10-3 and TRBJ2-7; TCRdb names TRBD1, which stays unverified in the absence of DNA. There are 14 residues in the CDR3. Germline V lookup: CDR1 ENHRY, CDR2 SYGVKD.

This CDR3 reads CSVEAVSGRGREQFF. The V call is TRBV29-1, the J call TRBJ2-1; TCRdb proposes TRBD2, but this gene call is untestable without DNA. CDR1 and CDR2 (germline): SQVTM, ANQGSEA. The CDR3 has 15 amino acids.

This chain uses TRBV6-1 with TRBJ1-2; TCRdb returns TRBD1, unconfirmable since there is no DNA. The germline CDR1 and CDR2 sequences are MNHNS and SASEGT. The CDR3 is 16 amino acids. CDR3 loop: CASSEGGPVYPLGYTF.

The chain uses TRBV20-1 and TRBJ2-1; the D call from TCRdb, TRBD1, cannot be confirmed without DNA. Germline V lookup: CDR1 DFQATT, CDR2 SNEGSKA (reference sequence). The CDR3 consists of 16 residues. CDR3 amino acids: CSALTRLGTGYNEQFF.

This sequence joins TRBV20-1 and TRBJ2-1; TCRdb's D call of TRBD2 is untestable without DNA. This CDR3 has 14 residues. Germline V CDR1 and CDR2: DFQATT, SNEGSKA (reference sequence). The CDR3: CSASWTSEYNEQFF.

CDR3 residues: CSAPPGFDTGELFF. The chain has TRBV20-1 and TRBJ2-2; the TCRdb call, TRBD1, lacks DNA for checking. The germline V gene has CDR1 DFQATT and CDR2 SNEGSKA (reference sequence). The CDR3 totals 14 residues.

This chain joins TRBV12-3 or TRBV12-4 and TRBJ1-4; with no DNA, the TCRdb D assignment of TRBD1 cannot be verified. This CDR3 contains 17 residues. CDR3 residues: CASRPGTGEIRSEKLFF.